A selection of T cell receptor beta chains follows, all from one sample in a study of T cell responses to AZD1222 COVID-19 vaccine. TCRdb's table, derived via immunoSEQ multiplex PCR, lists solely in-frame clones and lacks some. The table records fewer than 120,000 clones, roughly 92% of them present only once. Sequencing used peripheral blood, obtained 28 days after the second AZD1222 dose. The receptors stem from an adult who received the AZD1222 COVID-19 vaccine. Each CDR3 is given with its conserved first and last residue. D genes are given only for firm matches. The size of a clone is reported for some rows only, either as once, few or many, or as a class for expanded clones.

clone_size j_call v_call d_call cdr3_aa cdr3_nt
. TRBJ2-3 TRBV3-1/TRBV3-2 . CASSQGLSTDTQYF TGTGCCAGCAGCCAAGGGTTAAGCACAGATACGCAGTATTTT
once TRBJ2-3 TRBV7-9 . CASSLVNTQYF TGTGCCAGCAGCTTAGTTAATACGCAGTATTTT
. TRBJ1-1 TRBV5-4 . CASSLEWGQFEAFF TGTGCCAGCAGCTTGGAGTGGGGCCAGTTTGAAGCTTTCTTT
. TRBJ2-1 TRBV29-1 . CSVGSWGDSYNEQFF TGCAGCGTTGGTTCGTGGGGGGACTCCTACAATGAGCAGTTCTTC
few TRBJ1-3 TRBV5-4 . CASSLGGPSSGNTIYF TGTGCCAGCAGCCTCGGTGGGCCATCCTCTGGAAACACCATATATTTT
. TRBJ2-7 TRBV30 TRBD1 CAWSGDRWSAQYF TGTGCCTGGAGTGGGGACAGATGGTCCGCGCAGTACTTC
. TRBJ1-1 TRBV4-2 TRBD1 CASTGQEFGGTEAFF TGTGCCAGCACCGGACAGGAGTTTGGTGGCACTGAAGCTTTCTTT
. TRBJ1-2 TRBV27 . CASSTRDGYNYGYTF TGTGCCAGCAGTACCCGGGACGGTTATAACTATGGCTACACCTTC
. TRBJ2-1 TRBV19 TRBD2 CASSKRGAYNEQFF TGTGCCAGTAGTAAGCGGGGGGCGTACAATGAGCAGTTCTTC
. TRBJ2-1 TRBV4-1 TRBD1 CASSQPTGGSGNEQFF TGCGCCAGCAGCCAACCAACAGGGGGCTCGGGCAATGAGCAGTTCTTC
. TRBJ2-1 TRBV4-1 TRBD2 CASRLGLAVYNEQFF TGCGCCAGCAGACTAGGACTAGCGGTCTACAATGAGCAGTTCTTC
. TRBJ2-5 TRBV6-2/TRBV6-3 . CASSHEETQYF TGTGCCAGCAGCCACGAAGAGACCCAGTACTTC
. TRBJ1-1 TRBV5-1 . CASSLPGTEAFF TGCGCCAGCAGCTTGCCAGGGACTGAAGCTTTCTTT
. TRBJ1-3 TRBV7-9 . CASSIIGDTIYF TGTGCCAGCAGCATTATTGGGGACACCATATATTTT
. TRBJ1-6 TRBV12-3/TRBV12-4 . CASSPTGPSPLHF TGTGCCAGCAGCCCGACAGGCCCGTCACCCCTCCACTTT
. TRBJ2-2 TRBV5-6 . CASSLDPPRLGGELFF TGTGCCAGCAGCTTGGACCCCCCAAGGTTGGGCGGGGAGCTGTTTTTT
. TRBJ1-6 TRBV27 . CASSSLTWNYNSPLHF TGTGCCAGCAGTTCCCTCACTTGGAACTATAATTCACCCCTCCACTTT
. TRBJ1-2 TRBV15 . CATSRRQASGYTF TGTGCCACCAGCAGACGGCAGGCGTCCGGCTACACCTTC
once TRBJ2-5 TRBV12-3/TRBV12-4 . CASSPGSMETQYF TGTGCCAGCAGCCCAGGCAGCATGGAGACCCAGTACTTC
. TRBJ2-3 TRBV6-1 . CASSDPTISTDTQYF TGTGCCAGCAGTGACCCGACTATAAGCACAGATACGCAGTATTTT
. TRBJ1-5 TRBV10-3 . CAISTGNQPQHF TGTGCCATCAGTACAGGCAATCAGCCCCAGCATTTT
. TRBJ1-6 TRBV5-1 . CASSSGRVDSPLHF TGCGCCAGCAGCTCGGGCAGGGTAGATTCACCCCTCCACTTT
. TRBJ1-6 TRBV19 . CASSMTASSYNSPLHF TGTGCCAGTAGTATGACGGCAAGCTCCTATAATTCACCCCTCCACTTT
. TRBJ1-2 TRBV3-1/TRBV3-2 TRBD1 CASSQVGPNRGPRYGYTF TGTGCCAGCAGCCAAGTAGGTCCCAACAGGGGGCCCCGCTATGGCTACACCTTC
. TRBJ1-1 TRBV5-1 . CASSPRANTEAFF TGCGCCAGCAGCCCTAGGGCAAACACTGAAGCTTTCTTT
. TRBJ1-2 TRBV6-1 . CASSERGPYGYTF TGTGCCAGCAGTGAAAGAGGACCCTACGGCTACACCTTC
. TRBJ2-7 TRBV25-1 . CASSARQAGPYEQYF TGTGCCAGCAGTGCCAGACAGGCGGGACCGTACGAGCAGTACTTC
. TRBJ2-7 TRBV7-2 TRBD1 CASSRDRSYEQYF TGTGCCAGCAGCCGGGACAGAAGCTACGAGCAGTACTTC
. TRBJ1-4 TRBV4-3 . CASSQGPGTRAEKLFF TGCGCCAGCAGCCAGGGGCCAGGGACGAGGGCTGAAAAACTGTTTTTT
. TRBJ1-4 TRBV7-8 . CASSPDSFNEKLFF TGTGCCAGCAGCCCGGACAGTTTTAATGAAAAACTGTTTTTT
. TRBJ2-2 TRBV6-2/TRBV6-3 . CASRPGPNTGELFF TGTGCCAGCAGGCCTGGACCGAACACCGGGGAGCTGTTTTTT
. TRBJ2-5 TRBV18 . CASSPVGGRQTQYF TGTGCCAGCTCACCTGTGGGGGGGCGGCAGACCCAGTACTTC
. TRBJ1-2 TRBV11-2 . CASSSGGVYGYTF TGTGCCAGCAGCTCAGGCGGGGTCTATGGCTACACCTTC
. TRBJ2-2 TRBV24-1 TRBD2 CATSDLWTSGATGELFF TGTGCCACCAGTGATTTGTGGACTAGCGGGGCCACCGGGGAGCTGTTTTTT
. TRBJ2-7 TRBV6-5 . CASSYSSDRLSYEQYF TGTGCCAGCAGTTACTCGAGCGACAGGCTATCCTACGAGCAGTACTTC
. TRBJ1-2 TRBV4-3 . CASSQDYISYYGYTF TGCGCCAGCAGCCAAGATTATATCAGCTACTATGGCTACACCTTC
. TRBJ2-3 TRBV5-6 . CASSAWTTDTQYF TGTGCCAGCAGCGCTTGGACCACAGATACGCAGTATTTT
. TRBJ2-5 TRBV18 . CASSPPTYQGLGETQYF TGTGCCAGCTCACCACCGACTTATCAGGGGCTGGGAGAGACCCAGTACTTC
. TRBJ2-2 TRBV10-2 . CASSESRATNTGELFF TGCGCCAGCAGTGAGTCGAGGGCCACTAACACCGGGGAGCTGTTTTTT
. TRBJ2-1 TRBV5-4 TRBD2 CASSSSGGGYNEQFF TGTGCCAGCAGCTCGTCTGGCGGGGGATACAATGAGCAGTTCTTC
once TRBJ1-2 TRBV10-3 TRBD1 CAISEGQGGNYGYTF TGTGCCATCAGTGAGGGACAGGGTGGCAACTATGGCTACACCTTC
. TRBJ1-3 TRBV18 . CASYDGSSGNTIYF TGTGCCAGCTATGACGGTAGCTCTGGAAACACCATATATTTT
. TRBJ1-5 TRBV10-3 . CAISGDRFNQPQHF TGTGCCATCAGTGGAGACAGGTTCAATCAGCCCCAGCATTTT
. TRBJ2-6 TRBV6-5 . CASDAGIGANVLTF TGTGCCAGCGACGCAGGGATCGGGGCCAACGTCCTGACTTTC
. TRBJ2-5 TRBV5-4 TRBD1 CASSHNRGREETQYF TGTGCCAGCAGCCATAACAGGGGGCGGGAGGAGACCCAGTACTTC
. TRBJ2-1 TRBV19 . CASTDGGLGYNEQFF TGTGCCAGTACCGACGGAGGGTTGGGCTACAATGAGCAGTTCTTC
. TRBJ2-7 TRBV7-9 . CASTTPAGDSYEQYF TGTGCCAGCACCACTCCGGCAGGGGACTCCTACGAGCAGTACTTC
. TRBJ2-5 TRBV29-1 TRBD1 CSVRQGAPETQYF TGCAGCGTTAGGCAGGGGGCGCCGGAGACCCAGTACTTC
. TRBJ2-7 TRBV5-1 TRBD1 CASSLSDRGYEQYF TGCGCCAGCAGCTTATCAGACAGGGGCTACGAGCAGTACTTC
. TRBJ1-1 TRBV27 . CASSRPGGNTEAFF TGTGCCAGCAGTAGACCCGGGGGGAACACTGAAGCTTTCTTT
. TRBJ1-2 TRBV7-8 . CASSLERGNYGYTF TGTGCCAGCAGCTTAGAAAGGGGAAACTATGGCTACACCTTC
. TRBJ1-6 TRBV12-3/TRBV12-4 . CASSPPGGSPLHF TGTGCCAGCAGTCCGCCCGGGGGGTCACCCCTCCACTTT